This T cell receptor beta chain comes out of a study of blood T cell repertoires in COVID-19. Details on this clone: This same CDR3 is encoded by further DNA sequences in the sample.

The protocol was immunoSEQ multiplex PCR, while the TCRdb copy is restricted to in-frame clones and leaves out a portion. The sample has some 240,000 clones; just under 85% are singletons. The CDR3 extends over 13 amino acids. Trimming stripped 4 bases from V and 3 bases from J, with 10 bases between. Germline-derived CDR1 and CDR2 are SGDLS and YYNGEE. Sequencing used peripheral blood. The chain links TRBV9 to TRBJ1-1, with D possibly TRBD1 on 6 matching bases. The clonotype comes from an elderly woman with acute or convalescent COVID-19. CDR3 protein: CASSPGDDTEAFF. In DNA form, the CDR3 reads TGTGCCAGCAGCCCAGGGGATGACACTGAAGCTTTCTTT.